This T cell receptor beta chain was found in a study of blood T cells in healthy people across ages. Notes on the study in general: Roughly linear age-related decline in beta diversity appeared, significant by age roughly 40.

Caucasian, healthy and from Russia, the donors were aged between about 6 and 90. The use of a sample-barcoded 5' primer and a J-beta primer mix characterized a second PCR of roughly 7 to 12 cycles. All samples yielded 2.5 million or more CDR3-containing paired-end reads. TCRdb reanalysed the 5' RACE reads using MiXCR and keeps one entry per CDR3 protein. Seen here are 1.8 million or so distinct CDR3 sequences, 30% to 40% observed once, and the top ten hold roughly 23%. Between the trimmed V and J ends, which lost 6 bases and 6 bases, there was a span of 15 bases. Germline CDR1 reads SQVTM; CDR2 reads ANQGSEA. The CDR3 has 13 residues. This clonotype turned up a few times. Its target is not known.

This chain connects TRBV29-1 to TRBJ2-4; D is possibly TRBD1 (6 bases). This clonotype was obtained from a human donor in good health. The sequenced material came from blood. In DNA form, the CDR3 reads TGCAGCGTCGCGACAGGATTATTAAACATTCAGTACTTC. It encodes CSVATGLLNIQYF.